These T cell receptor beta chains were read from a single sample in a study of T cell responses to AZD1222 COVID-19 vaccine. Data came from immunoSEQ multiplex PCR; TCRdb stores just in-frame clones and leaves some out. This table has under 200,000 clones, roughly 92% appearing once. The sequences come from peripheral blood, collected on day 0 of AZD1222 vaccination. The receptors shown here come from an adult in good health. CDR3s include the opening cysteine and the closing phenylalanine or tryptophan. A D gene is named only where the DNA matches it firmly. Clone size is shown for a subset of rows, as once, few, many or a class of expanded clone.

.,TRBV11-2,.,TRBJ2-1,TGTGCCAGCAGCTTAGAAAATAATTGGCAGGGACGGGGTGAGCAGTTCTTC,CASSLENNWQGRGEQFF
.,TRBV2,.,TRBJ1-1,TGTGCCAGCAGTGAAGACCCGAACACTGAAGCTTTCTTT,CASSEDPNTEAFF
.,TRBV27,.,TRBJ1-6,TGTGCCAGCACAAGCTCCTATAATTCACCCCTCCACTTT,CASTSSYNSPLHF
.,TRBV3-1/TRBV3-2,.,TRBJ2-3,TGTGCCAGCAGCTCCGGACGGAGAGATACGCAGTATTTT,CASSSGRRDTQYF
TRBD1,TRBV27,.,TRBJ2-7,TGTGCCAGCAGGGGGGACAGCCGTTACGAGCAGTACTTC,CASRGDSRYEQYF
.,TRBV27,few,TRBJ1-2,TGTGCCAGCAGTCCGACTGAACGGGGATCCTATGGCTACACCTTC,CASSPTERGSYGYTF
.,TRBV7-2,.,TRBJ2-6,TGTGCCAGCACCCGCTCAGGGACCAACTCTGGGGCCAACGTCCTGACTTTC,CASTRSGTNSGANVLTF
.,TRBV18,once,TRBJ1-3,TGTGCCAGCTCACCACCGTCGGGTCTCTCTGGAAACACCATATATTTT,CASSPPSGLSGNTIYF
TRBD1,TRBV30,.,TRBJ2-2,TGTGCCTGGAGGGAGGGACAGGGCACCGGGGAGCTGTTTTTT,CAWREGQGTGELFF
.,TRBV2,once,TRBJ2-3,TGTGCCAGCAGTGGGCTCACAGATACGCAGTATTTT,CASSGLTDTQYF
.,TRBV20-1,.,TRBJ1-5,TGCAGTGCAACCCCAGGTGGGCCCCAGCATTTT,CSATPGGPQHF
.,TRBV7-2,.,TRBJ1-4,TGTGCCAGCACCTCATTAATGAGTGAAAAACTGTTTTTT,CASTSLMSEKLFF
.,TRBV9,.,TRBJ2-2,TGTGCCAGCAGCGGAGGGGGGACAGAAGTCACCGGGGAGCTGTTTTTT,CASSGGGTEVTGELFF
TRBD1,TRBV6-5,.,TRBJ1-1,TGTGCCAGCAGTTACTCGAGGGAGGGGGCTGGAGCTTTCTTT,CASSYSREGAGAFF
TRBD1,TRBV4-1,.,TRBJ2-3,TGCGCCAGCAGCCTGGGACAGGGGGTAGATACGCAGTATTTT,CASSLGQGVDTQYF
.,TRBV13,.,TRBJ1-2,TGTGCCAGCAGCTTTTTGAGCCTGGATATTTATGGCTACACCTTC,CASSFLSLDIYGYTF
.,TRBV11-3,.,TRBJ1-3,TGTGCCAGCAGCTTAGGCCAGGGAGCGGCTGGAAACACCATATATTTT,CASSLGQGAAGNTIYF
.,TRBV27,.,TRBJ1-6,TGTGCCAGCAGTTTCACCAATTCACCCCTCCACTTT,CASSFTNSPLHF
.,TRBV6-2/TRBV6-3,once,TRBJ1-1,TGTGCCAGCAGTTACTCCTTCGGGACTGAAGCTTTCTTT,CASSYSFGTEAFF
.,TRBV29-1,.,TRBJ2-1,TGCAGCGTTGAAGGGATCGGGGGCCGCTCCTACAATGAGCAGTTCTTC,CSVEGIGGRSYNEQFF
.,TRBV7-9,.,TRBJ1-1,TGTGCCAGCAGCTTAGGCAGGAACACTGAAGCTTTCTTT,CASSLGRNTEAFF
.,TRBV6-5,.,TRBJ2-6,TGTGCCAGCAGTTACGGGCAGCGCTCTGGGGCCAACGTCCTGACTTTC,CASSYGQRSGANVLTF
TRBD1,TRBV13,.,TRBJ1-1,TGTGCCAGCAGCTTAGTTGCAGGGGGTACTGAAGCTTTCTTT,CASSLVAGGTEAFF